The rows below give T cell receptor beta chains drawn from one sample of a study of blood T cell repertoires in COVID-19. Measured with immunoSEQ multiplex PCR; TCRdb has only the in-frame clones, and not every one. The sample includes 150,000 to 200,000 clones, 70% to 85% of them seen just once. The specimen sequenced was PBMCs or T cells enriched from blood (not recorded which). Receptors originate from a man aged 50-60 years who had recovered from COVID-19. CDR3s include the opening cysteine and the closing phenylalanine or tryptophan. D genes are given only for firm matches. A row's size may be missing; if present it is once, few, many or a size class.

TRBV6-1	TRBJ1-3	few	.	TGTGCCAGCAGTGAAGCGCACTGGGCAGGGAGAAACACCATATATTTT	CASSEAHWAGRNTIYF
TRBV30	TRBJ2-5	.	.	TGTGCCTGGAGTGTAGGGGGACAAGAGACCCAGTACTTC	CAWSVGGQETQYF
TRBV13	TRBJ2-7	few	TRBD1	TGTGCCAGCAGCTCCACCAGGGGGCCCCTCTACGAGCAGTACTTC	CASSSTRGPLYEQYF
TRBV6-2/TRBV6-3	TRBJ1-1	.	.	TGTGCCAGCAGTAACCGTGGGCCTGAAGCTTTCTTT	CASSNRGPEAFF
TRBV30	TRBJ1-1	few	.	TGTGCCTGGAAGGTACGGGGGATCCATTACCTGAACACTGAAGCTTTCTTT	CAWKVRGIHYLNTEAFF
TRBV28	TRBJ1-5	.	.	TGTGCCAGCAGACAGCGGTGGATTGATGTAAGTCAGCCCCAGCATTTT	CASRQRWIDVSQPQHF
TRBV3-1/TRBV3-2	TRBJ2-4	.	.	TGTGCCAGCAGCCAAGAAGGAGGGTCTGGAAACATTCAGTACTTC	CASSQEGGSGNIQYF
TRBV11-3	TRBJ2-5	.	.	TGTGCCAGCAGCTTGGCCGCGGCGGCCGGAGAGACCCAGTACTTC	CASSLAAAAGETQYF
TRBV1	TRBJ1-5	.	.	TGCACCAGCAGCCAAGAAATTCAGGGTAAAAATCAGCCCCAGCATTTT	CTSSQEIQGKNQPQHF
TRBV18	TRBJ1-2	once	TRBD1	TGTGCCAGCTCGCAACAGGGGGCGACTAACTATGGCTACACCTTC	CASSQQGATNYGYTF
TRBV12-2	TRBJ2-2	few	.	TGTGCAAGTCGCTTAGCCCAGGGAGGGCGACTGAACACCGGGGAGCTGTTTTTT	CASRLAQGGRLNTGELFF
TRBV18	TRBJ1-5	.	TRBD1	TGTGCCAGCTCACCAATAGGGGGCGAAAATCAGCCCCAGCATTTT	CASSPIGGENQPQHF
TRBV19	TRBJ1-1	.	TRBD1	TGTGCCAGTACCTCACAAAGGACAGGTAAAAGTCTTTTCTTT	CASTSQRTGKSLFF
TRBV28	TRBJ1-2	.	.	TGTGCCAGCAGTCCCCCACCGAACAGCGGTTATGGCTACACCTTC	CASSPPPNSGYGYTF
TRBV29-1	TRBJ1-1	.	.	TGCAGCGTTCGTGGGGACTACACTGAAGCTTTCTTT	CSVRGDYTEAFF
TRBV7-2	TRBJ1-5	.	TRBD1	TGTGCCAGCAGCTTAAACAGGGGGTCTCAGCCCCAGCATTTT	CASSLNRGSQPQHF
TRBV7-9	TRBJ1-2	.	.	TGTGCCAGCAGCTTGGAAGACAGATCCTATGGCTACACCTTC	CASSLEDRSYGYTF
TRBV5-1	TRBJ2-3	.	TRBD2	TGCGCCAGCAGCGGGGGACTACTCACAGATACGCAGTATTTT	CASSGGLLTDTQYF
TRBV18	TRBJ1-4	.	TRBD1	TGTGCCAGCTCACCACCCAGGGGGCGAACTAATGAAAAACTGTTTTTT	CASSPPRGRTNEKLFF
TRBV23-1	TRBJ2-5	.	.	TGCGCCAGCAGTCAAATCCGGGAGACCCAGTACTTC	CASSQIRETQYF
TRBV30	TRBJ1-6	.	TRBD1	TGTGCCTGGAGTGGGACAGGACTTAATTCACCCCTCCACTTT	CAWSGTGLNSPLHF
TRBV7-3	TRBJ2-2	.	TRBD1	TGTGCCAGCAGCTTAACGCCAGGGGGCTTTGACACCGGGGAGCTGTTTTTT	CASSLTPGGFDTGELFF